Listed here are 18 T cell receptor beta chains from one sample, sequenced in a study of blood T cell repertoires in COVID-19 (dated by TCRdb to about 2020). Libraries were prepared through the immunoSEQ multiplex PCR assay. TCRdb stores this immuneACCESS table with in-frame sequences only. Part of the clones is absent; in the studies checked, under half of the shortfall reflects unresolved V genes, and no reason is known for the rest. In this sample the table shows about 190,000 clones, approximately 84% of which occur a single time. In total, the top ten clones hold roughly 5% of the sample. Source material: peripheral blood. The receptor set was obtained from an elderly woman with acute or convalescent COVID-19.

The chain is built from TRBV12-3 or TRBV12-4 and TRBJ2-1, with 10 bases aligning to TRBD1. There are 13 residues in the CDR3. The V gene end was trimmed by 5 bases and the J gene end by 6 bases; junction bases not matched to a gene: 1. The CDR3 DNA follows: TGTGCCAGCAGTAGGGACAGGGGCAATGAGCAGTTCTTC. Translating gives CASSRDRGNEQFF.

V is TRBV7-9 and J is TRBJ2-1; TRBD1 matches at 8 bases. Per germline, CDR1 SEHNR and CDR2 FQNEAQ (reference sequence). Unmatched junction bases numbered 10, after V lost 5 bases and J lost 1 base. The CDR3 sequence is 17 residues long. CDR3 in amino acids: CASSHLGQATSYNEQFF. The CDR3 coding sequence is TGTGCCAGCAGCCACCTGGGACAGGCAACATCCTACAATGAGCAGTTCTTC.

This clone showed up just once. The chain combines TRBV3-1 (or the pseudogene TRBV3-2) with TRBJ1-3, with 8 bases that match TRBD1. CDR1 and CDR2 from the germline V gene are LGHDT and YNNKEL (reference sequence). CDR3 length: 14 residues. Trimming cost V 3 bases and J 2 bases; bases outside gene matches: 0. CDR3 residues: CASSQTGAGNTIYF. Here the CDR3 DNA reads TGTGCCAGCAGCCAGACAGGGGCTGGAAACACCATATATTTT.

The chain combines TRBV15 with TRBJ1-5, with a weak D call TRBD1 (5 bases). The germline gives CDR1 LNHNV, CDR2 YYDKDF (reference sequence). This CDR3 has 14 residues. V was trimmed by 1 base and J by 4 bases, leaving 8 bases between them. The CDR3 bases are TGTGCCACCAGCAGAGGGGGGGTAAATCAGCCCCAGCATTTT. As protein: CATSRGGVNQPQHF.

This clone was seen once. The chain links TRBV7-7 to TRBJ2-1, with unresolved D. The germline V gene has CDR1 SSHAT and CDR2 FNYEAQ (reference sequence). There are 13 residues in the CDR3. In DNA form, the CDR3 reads TGTGCTAGTTCTCCAGGCCACTACAATGAGCAGTTCTTC. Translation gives CASSPGHYNEQFF.

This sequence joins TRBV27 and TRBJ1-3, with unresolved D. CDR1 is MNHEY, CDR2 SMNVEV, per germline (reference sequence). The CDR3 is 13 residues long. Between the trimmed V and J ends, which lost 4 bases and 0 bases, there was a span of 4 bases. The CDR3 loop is CASSYRSGNTIYF. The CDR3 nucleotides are TGTGCCAGCAGTTATCGCTCTGGAAACACCATATATTTT.

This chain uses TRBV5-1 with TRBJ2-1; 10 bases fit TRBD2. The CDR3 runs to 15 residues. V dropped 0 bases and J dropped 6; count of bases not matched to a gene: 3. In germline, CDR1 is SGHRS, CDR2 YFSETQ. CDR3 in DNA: TGCGCCAGCAGCTTGGGAACTAGCGGGATCAATGAGCAGTTCTTC. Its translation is CASSLGTSGINEQFF.

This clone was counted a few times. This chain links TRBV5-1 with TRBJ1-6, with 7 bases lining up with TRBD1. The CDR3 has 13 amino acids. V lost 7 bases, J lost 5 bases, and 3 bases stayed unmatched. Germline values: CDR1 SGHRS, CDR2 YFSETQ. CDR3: CASRTGDNSPLHF. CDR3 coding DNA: TGCGCCAGCCGAACAGGGGATAATTCACCCCTCCACTTT.

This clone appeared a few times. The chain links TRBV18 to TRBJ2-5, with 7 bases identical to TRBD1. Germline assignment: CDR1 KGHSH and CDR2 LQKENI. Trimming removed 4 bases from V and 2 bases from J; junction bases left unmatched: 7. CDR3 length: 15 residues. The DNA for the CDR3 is TGTGCCAGCTCACTCCAACCGGGACAGCAAGAGACCCAGTACTTC. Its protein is CASSLQPGQQETQYF.

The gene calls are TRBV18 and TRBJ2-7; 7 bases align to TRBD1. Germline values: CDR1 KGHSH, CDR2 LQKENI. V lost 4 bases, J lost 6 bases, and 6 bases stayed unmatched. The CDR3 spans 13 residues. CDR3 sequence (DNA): TGTGCCAGCTCACAACATACAGGGGCCGAGCAGTACTTC. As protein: CASSQHTGAEQYF.

The CDR3: CAWSVPSSGGYTF. CDR3 in DNA: TGTGCCTGGAGTGTCCCCTCCTCGGGGGGCTACACCTTC. The chain uses TRBV30 and TRBJ1-2; D is unresolved. Deletions cut 0 bases from V and 8 bases from J, with 13 bases between. Germline V gives CDR1 GTSNPN, CDR2 SVGIG (reference sequence). CDR3 length: 13 amino acids.

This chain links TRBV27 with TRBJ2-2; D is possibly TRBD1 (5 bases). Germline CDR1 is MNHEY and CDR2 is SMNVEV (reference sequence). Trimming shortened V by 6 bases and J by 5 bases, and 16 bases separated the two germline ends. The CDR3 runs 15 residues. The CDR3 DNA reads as TGTGCCAGCAGAAGGCAGGGAATTCATACCGGGGAGCTGTTTTTT. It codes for CASRRQGIHTGELFF.

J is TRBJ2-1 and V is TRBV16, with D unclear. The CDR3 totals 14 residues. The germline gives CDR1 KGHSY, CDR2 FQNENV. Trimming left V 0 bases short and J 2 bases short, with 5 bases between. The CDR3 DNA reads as TGTGCCAGCAGCCAATCGAGCACCTACAATGAGCAGTTCTTC. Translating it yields CASSQSSTYNEQFF.

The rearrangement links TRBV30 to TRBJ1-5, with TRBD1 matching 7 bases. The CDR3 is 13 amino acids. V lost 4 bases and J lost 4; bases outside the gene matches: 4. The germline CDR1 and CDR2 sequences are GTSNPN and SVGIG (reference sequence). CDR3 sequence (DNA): TGTGCCTGGAACTCAGGGGGAAATCAGCCCCAGCATTTT. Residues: CAWNSGGNQPQHF.

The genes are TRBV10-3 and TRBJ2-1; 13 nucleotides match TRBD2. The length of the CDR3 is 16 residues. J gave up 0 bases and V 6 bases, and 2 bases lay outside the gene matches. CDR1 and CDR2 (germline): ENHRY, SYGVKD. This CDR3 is CAISGLAGVSYNEQFF. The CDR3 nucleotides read TGTGCCATCAGCGGACTAGCGGGAGTCTCCTACAATGAGCAGTTCTTC.

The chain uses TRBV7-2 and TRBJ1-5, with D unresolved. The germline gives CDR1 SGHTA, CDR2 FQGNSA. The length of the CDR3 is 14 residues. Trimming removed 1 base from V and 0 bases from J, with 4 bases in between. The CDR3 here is CASSLGHSNQPQHF. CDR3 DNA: TGTGCCAGCAGCTTAGGACATAGCAATCAGCCCCAGCATTTT. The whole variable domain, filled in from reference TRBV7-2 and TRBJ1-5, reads GAGVSQSPSNKVTEKGKDVELRCDPISGHTALYWYRQSLGQGLEFLIYFQGNSAPDKSGLPSDRFSAERTGGSVSTLTIQRTQQEDSAVYLCASSLGHSNQPQHFGDGTRLSIL.

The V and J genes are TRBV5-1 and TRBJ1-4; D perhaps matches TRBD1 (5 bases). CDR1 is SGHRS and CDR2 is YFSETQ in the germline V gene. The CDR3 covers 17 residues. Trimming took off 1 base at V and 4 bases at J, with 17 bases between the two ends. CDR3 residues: CASSLNPNQGDNEKLFF. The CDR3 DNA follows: TGCGCCAGCAGCTTGAATCCGAATCAGGGCGATAATGAAAAACTGTTTTTT.

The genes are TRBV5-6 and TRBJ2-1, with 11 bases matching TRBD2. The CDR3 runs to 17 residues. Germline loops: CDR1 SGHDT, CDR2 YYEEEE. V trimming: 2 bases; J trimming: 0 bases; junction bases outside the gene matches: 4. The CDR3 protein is CASSLLAGDFSYNEQFF. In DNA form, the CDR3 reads TGTGCCAGCAGCTTACTAGCGGGAGATTTCTCCTACAATGAGCAGTTCTTC.